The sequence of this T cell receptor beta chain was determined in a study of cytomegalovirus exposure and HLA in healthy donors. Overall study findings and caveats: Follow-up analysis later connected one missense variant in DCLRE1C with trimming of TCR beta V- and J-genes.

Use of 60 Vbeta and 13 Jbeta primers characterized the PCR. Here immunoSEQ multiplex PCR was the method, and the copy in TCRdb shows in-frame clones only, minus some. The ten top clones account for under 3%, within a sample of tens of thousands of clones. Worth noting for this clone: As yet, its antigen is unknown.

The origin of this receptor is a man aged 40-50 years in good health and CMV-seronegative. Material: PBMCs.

The chain's CDR3 is CASRARTSSYNEQFF. The CDR3 DNA reads TGTGCCAGCAGAGCCAGGACAAGCTCCTACAATGAGCAGTTCTTC. The rearrangement uses TRBV6-5 and TRBJ2-1; possibly TRBD1 for D (5 bases). The length of the CDR3 is 15 residues. Germline V lookup: CDR1 MNHEY, CDR2 SVGAGI. Between the trimmed V and J ends, which lost 6 bases and 0 bases, there was a span of 12 bases.